Included here is one TCR beta chain sequence, with context. The entry originates in a study of technical replicates of blood from a handful of donors. Data came from immunoSEQ multiplex PCR; TCRdb stores just in-frame clones and leaves some out. Among 11,000 or so clones listed, almost 95% were seen once. The source material was PBMCs. The TCR comes from a human donor in good health.

The CDR3 loop reads CASTLSGGTDTQYF. Written as DNA, the CDR3 is TGTGCCAGCACTCTTAGCGGAGGCACAGATACGCAGTATTTT. The chain combines TRBV6-1 with TRBJ2-3; TRBD2 is a possible D gene (6 bases). This CDR3 has 14 amino acids. The germline V and J ends were trimmed by 7 bases and 1 base, with 12 bases remaining between them. Germline values: CDR1 MNHNS, CDR2 SASEGT.